One and the same sample provided the 3 T cell receptor beta chains below, sequenced in a study of cytomegalovirus exposure and HLA in healthy donors. Method: immunoSEQ multiplex PCR; TCRdb's copy keeps in-frame clones and lacks some. The sample carries more than 95,000 clones, around 86% recorded once. Sequencing was done on a sample of PBMCs. The receptors originated from a man between 18 and 29 years old in good health and CMV-seronegative.

This chain uses TRBV4-1 with TRBJ1-5, with D perhaps TRBD1 (5 bases). V was clipped by 0 bases and J by 6 bases, with 12 bases between them. Per the germline V gene, CDR1 is MGHRA and CDR2 is YSYEKL. This CDR3 is 15 amino acids long. The CDR3, as DNA: TGCGCCAGCAGCCAAGACGCGGGGGTAGTTCAGCCCCAGCATTTT. It yields the protein CASSQDAGVVQPQHF.

This chain links TRBV27 with TRBJ2-6; 10 bases match TRBD1. Germline V gene sequence: CDR1 MNHEY, CDR2 SMNVEV (reference sequence). The V gene end was trimmed by 7 bases and the J gene end by 2 bases; junction bases not matched to a gene: 5. This CDR3 comprises 16 residues. The CDR3 reads CASTPGQGTGANVLTF. Here the CDR3 DNA reads TGTGCCAGCACCCCGGGACAGGGGACTGGGGCCAACGTCCTGACTTTC.

DNA of the CDR3: TGTGCCAGCAGCTTAGAGTTTGGGACTGGATACGAGCAGTACTTC. Protein: CASSLEFGTGYEQYF. This sequence joins TRBV11-2 and TRBJ2-7, with D perhaps TRBD2 (6 bases). Between the trimmed V and J ends, which lost 0 bases and 4 bases, there was a span of 13 bases. Germline V gives CDR1 SGHAT, CDR2 FQNNGV. The CDR3 runs to 15 residues. Full variable domain (rest looked up from reference TRBV11-2 and TRBJ2-7): EAGVAQSPRYKIIEKRQSVAFWCNPISGHATLYWYQQILGQGPKLLIQFQNNGVVDDSQLPKDRFSAERLKGVDSTLKIQPAKLEDSAVYLCASSLEFGTGYEQYFGPGTRLTVT.